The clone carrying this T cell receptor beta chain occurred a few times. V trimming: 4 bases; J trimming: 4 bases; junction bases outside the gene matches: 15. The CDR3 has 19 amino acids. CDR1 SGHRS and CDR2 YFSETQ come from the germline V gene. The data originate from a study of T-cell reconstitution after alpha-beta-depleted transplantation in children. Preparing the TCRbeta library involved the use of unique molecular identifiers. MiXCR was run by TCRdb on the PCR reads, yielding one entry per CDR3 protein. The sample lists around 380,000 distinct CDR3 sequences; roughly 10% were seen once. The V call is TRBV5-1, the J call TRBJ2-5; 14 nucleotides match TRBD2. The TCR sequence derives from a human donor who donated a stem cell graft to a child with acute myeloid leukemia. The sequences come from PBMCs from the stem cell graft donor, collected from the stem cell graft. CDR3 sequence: CASSQGPGGLAGVRETQYF. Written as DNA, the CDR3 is TGCGCCAGCAGCCAGGGACCTGGGGGACTAGCGGGAGTCAGAGAGACCCAGTACTTC.